These 10 T cell receptor beta chains were all obtained from the same sample, sequenced in a study of CXCR3-negative and CXCR3-positive naive CD8 T cells. In preparing the TRB cDNA libraries, 5' RACE with UMI labels was used. TCRdb reprocessed the 5' RACE reads, keeping one entry per CDR3 protein, no DNA. Its table lists about 130,000 distinct CDR3 sequences. The sequenced sample was naive CXCR3- CD8+ T cells from blood. Subset denoted: CD45RO-CCR7+CD27+CD95- naive CD8+ T cells lacking CXCR3 (TNR3-). Receptors originate from a human donor in good health. Some clones in this sample may be carry-over from other donors' samples.

The chain has TRBV7-2 and TRBJ2-1. The CDR3 length is 12 residues. In germline, CDR1 is SGHTA, CDR2 FQGNSA. The chain's CDR3 is CASSLSVAQQFF.

The chain joins TRBV27 to TRBJ2-1; TCRdb calls TRBD1, which cannot be checked without DNA. Germline assignment: CDR1 MNHEY and CDR2 SMNVEV (reference sequence). The CDR3 is made up of 15 amino acids. This CDR3 is CASSTDRETYNEQFF.

V usage is TRBV28 and J usage is TRBJ1-3. CDR3 length: 15 amino acids. Germline CDR1 MDHEN, CDR2 SYDVKM. The CDR3 loop reads CASSQGRSSGNTIYF.

J is TRBJ2-7 and V is TRBV27; TCRdb names TRBD2, which stays unverified in the absence of DNA. The CDR3 loop spans 15 amino acids. The germline V gene has CDR1 MNHEY and CDR2 SMNVEV (reference sequence). The CDR3 reads CASSDSGGAPYEQYF.

This rearrangement joins TRBV28 to TRBJ2-3; TCRdb picks TRBD2, but there is no DNA to check that call. Germline assignment: CDR1 MDHEN and CDR2 SYDVKM. The CDR3 length is 15 residues. CDR3 amino acids: CASSFRGGLTDTQYF.

The J gene is TRBJ2-1, the V gene TRBV7-8; checking the TCRdb D call of TRBD1 is not possible without DNA. The CDR3 is 14 residues long. Germline V CDR1 and CDR2: SGHVS, FQNEAQ. The chain's CDR3 is CASSPLEHLDEQFF. The entire variable domain, with the rest obtained from reference TRBV7-8 and TRBJ2-1, is as follows: GAGVSQSPRYKVAKRGQDVALRCDPISGHVSLFWYQQALGQGPEFLTYFQNEAQLDKSGLPSDRFFAERPEGSVSTLKIQRTQQEDSAVYLCASSPLEHLDEQFFGPGTRLTVL.

The V gene is TRBV10-3, the J gene TRBJ2-7. There are 15 residues in the CDR3. Germline V lookup: CDR1 ENHRY, CDR2 SYGVKD. Here the CDR3 reads CAISEPGQGSNEQYF.

The chain carries TRBV7-6 and TRBJ1-1; the D gene TCRdb calls, TRBD1, cannot be checked with no DNA. This CDR3 comprises 14 residues. Germline CDR1 SGHVS, CDR2 FNYEAQ. The CDR3 reads CASLVGGIGTEAFF.

This CDR3 reads CASSFRQGAYEQYF. V gene TRBV2 combines with J gene TRBJ2-7. There are 14 residues in the CDR3. Looked up from germline, CDR1 is SNHLY and CDR2 is FYNNEI.

The chain joins TRBV6-5 to TRBJ2-4. In germline, CDR1 is MNHEY, CDR2 SVGAGI. This CDR3 has 14 residues. The chain's CDR3 is CASSYGQEKNIQYF.